The T cell receptor (beta chain) under discussion was sequenced for a study of blood T cell repertoires in COVID-19. This table comes from immunoSEQ multiplex PCR, and its TCRdb copy is limited to in-frame clones, with some not included. Of about 250,000 clones listed, around 87% are singletons. The germline CDR1 and CDR2 sequences are MGHRA and YSYEKL. The CDR3 totals 14 residues. J lost 7 bases, V lost 3 bases, and 8 bases had no gene match. The receptor comes from a woman in her fifties or sixties with COVID-19, enrolled during active disease. The chain links TRBV4-1 to TRBJ2-7, with TRBD2 matching 8 bases. The material sequenced was peripheral blood. In DNA form, the CDR3 reads TGCGCCAGCAGCCACGCCGGGACTAGTGGGGAGCAGTACTTC. It specifies CASSHAGTSGEQYF.